The entry below describes one TCR beta chain. Its antigen remains unknown. This sample stems from a study of OX40 agonist ivuxolimab in advanced cancers. Study at large: It was ivuxolimab, an agonistic anti-OX40 (CD134) antibody, that patients were treated with.

General observations from the study: Averaged across samples, CD8+ T cells carried more expanded clones than CD4+ did. It was also the case that some nonresponders had low normalized T-cell clonal expansion.

V gave up 4 bases and J gave up 4 bases; unmatched junction bases: 5. CDR3 length: 14 amino acids. Germline V gene sequence: CDR1 ENHRY, CDR2 SYGVKD. Clones were sequenced by immunoSEQ multiplex PCR, and TCRdb holds only the in-frame ones, with some missing. The sample lists some 77,000 clones; more than 85% were seen once. V gene TRBV10-3 combines with J gene TRBJ1-1; TRBD1 matches at 8 bases. The origin of this receptor is an adult with an advanced solid tumor such as melanoma, head and neck, liver or kidney cancer. The sample here was CD4+ or CD8+ T cells sorted from blood, taken in a trial of the OX40 agonist ivuxolimab. The CDR3 is CAISGTGLGTEAFF. DNA for the CDR3: TGTGCCATCAGTGGGACAGGGCTGGGCACTGAAGCTTTCTTT.